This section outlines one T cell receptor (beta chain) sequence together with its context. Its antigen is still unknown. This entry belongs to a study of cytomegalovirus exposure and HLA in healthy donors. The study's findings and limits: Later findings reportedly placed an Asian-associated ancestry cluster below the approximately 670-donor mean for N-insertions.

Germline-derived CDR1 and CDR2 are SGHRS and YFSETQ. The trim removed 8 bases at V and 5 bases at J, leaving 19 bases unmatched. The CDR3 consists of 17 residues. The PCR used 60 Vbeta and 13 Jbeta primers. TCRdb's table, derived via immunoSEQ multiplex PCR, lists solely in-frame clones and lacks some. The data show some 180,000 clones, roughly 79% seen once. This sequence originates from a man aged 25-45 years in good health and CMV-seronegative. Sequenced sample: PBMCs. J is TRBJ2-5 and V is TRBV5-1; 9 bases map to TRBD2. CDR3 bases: TGCGCCAGTCACACGGGCGGTAGCGGGAGCTTCGGGGAGACCCAGTACTTC. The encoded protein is CASHTGGSGSFGETQYF.